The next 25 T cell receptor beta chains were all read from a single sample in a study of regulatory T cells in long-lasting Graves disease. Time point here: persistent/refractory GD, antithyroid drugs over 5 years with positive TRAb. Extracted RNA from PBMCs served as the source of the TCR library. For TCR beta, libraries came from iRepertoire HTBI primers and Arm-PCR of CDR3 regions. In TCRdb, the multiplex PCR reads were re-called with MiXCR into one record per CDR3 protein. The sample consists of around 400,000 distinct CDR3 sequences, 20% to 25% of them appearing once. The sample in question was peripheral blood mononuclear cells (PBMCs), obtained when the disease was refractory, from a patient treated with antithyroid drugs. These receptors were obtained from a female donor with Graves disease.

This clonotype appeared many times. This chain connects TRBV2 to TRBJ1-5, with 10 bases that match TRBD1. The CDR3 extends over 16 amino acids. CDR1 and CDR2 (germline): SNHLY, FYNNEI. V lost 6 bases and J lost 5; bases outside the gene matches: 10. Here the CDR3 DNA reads TGTGCCAGCAGAGACCGACAGGGGGCATTTGATCAGCCCCAGCATTTT. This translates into CASRDRQGAFDQPQHF. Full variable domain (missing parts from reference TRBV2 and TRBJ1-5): EPEVTQTPSHQVTQMGQEVILRCVPISNHLYFYWYRQILGQKVEFLVSFYNNEISEKSEIFDDQFSVERPDGSNFTLKIRSTKLEDSAMYFCASRDRQGAFDQPQHFGDGTRLSIL.

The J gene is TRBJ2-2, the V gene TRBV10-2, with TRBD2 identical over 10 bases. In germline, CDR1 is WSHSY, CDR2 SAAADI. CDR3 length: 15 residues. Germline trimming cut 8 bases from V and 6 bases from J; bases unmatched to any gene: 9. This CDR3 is CASLRKREGSGELFF. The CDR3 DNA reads TGCGCCAGCTTGAGGAAGCGGGAGGGCTCCGGGGAGCTGTTTTTT.

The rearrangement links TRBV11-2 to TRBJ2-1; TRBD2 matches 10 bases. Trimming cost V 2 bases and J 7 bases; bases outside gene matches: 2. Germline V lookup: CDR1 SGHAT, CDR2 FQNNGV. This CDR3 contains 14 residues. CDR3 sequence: CASSLTSGVNEQFF. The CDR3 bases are TGTGCCAGCAGCTTAACTAGCGGGGTGAATGAGCAGTTCTTC.

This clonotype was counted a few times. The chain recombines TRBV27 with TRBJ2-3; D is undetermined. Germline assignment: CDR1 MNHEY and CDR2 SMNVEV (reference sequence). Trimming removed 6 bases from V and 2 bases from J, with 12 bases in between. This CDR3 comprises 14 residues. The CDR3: CASRILSITDTQYF. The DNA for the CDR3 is TGTGCCAGCAGGATACTATCAATCACAGATACGCAGTATTTT.

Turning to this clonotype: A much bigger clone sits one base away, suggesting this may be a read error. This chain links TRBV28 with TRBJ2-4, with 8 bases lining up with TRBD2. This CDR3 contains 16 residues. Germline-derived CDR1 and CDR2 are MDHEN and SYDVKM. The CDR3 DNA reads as TGTACCAGCAGTTTGGCGGGAGGAGGGGCCAAAAACATTCAGTACTTC. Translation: CTSSLAGGGAKNIQYF.

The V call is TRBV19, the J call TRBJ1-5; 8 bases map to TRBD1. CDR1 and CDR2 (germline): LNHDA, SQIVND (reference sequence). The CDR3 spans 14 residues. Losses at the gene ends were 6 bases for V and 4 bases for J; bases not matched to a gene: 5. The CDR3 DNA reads TGTGCCAGTAGGACTCACAGGGGGAATCAGCCCCAGCATTTT. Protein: CASRTHRGNQPQHF.

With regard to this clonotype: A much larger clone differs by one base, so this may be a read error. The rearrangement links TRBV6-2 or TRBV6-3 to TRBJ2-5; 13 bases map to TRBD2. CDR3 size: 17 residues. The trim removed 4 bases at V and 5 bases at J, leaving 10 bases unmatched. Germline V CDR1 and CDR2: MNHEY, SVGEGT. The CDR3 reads CASSSRTSGSVVETQYF. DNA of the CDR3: TGTGCCAGCAGTTCCAGGACTAGCGGGAGTGTTGTGGAGACCCAGTACTTC.

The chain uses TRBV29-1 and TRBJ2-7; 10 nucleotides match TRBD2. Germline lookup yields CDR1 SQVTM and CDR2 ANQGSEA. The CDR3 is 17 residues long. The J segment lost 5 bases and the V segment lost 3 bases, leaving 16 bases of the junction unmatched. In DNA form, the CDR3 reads TGCAGCGTTGAGGGTGAGGTTACTAGCGGGAAGGCCCACGAGCAGTACTTC. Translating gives CSVEGEVTSGKAHEQYF.

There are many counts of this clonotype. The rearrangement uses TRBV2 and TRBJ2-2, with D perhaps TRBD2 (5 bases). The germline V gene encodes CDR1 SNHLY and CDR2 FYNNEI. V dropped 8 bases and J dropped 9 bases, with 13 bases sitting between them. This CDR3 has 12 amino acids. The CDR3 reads CASAWGDWELFF. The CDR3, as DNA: TGTGCCAGCGCTTGGGGAGACTGGGAGCTGTTTTTT.

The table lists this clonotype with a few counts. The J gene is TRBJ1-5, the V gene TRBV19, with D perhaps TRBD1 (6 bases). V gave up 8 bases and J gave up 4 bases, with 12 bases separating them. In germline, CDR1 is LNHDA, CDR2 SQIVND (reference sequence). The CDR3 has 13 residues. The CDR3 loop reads CASDDRTNQPQHF. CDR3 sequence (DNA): TGTGCCAGTGATGACAGGACAAATCAGCCCCAGCATTTT. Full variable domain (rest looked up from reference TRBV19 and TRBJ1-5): DGGITQSPKYLFRKEGQNVTLSCEQNLNHDAMYWYRQDPGQGLRLIYYSQIVNDFQKGDIAEGYSVSREKKESFPLTVTSAQKNPTAFYLCASDDRTNQPQHFGDGTRLSIL.

Written as DNA, the CDR3 is TGTGCCAGCAGTTTATCACACTTCCAAGAGACCCAGTACTTC. This sequence encodes CASSLSHFQETQYF. J is TRBJ2-5 and V is TRBV27; D gene ambiguous. Between the trimmed V and J ends, which lost 0 bases and 1 base, there was a span of 6 bases. The CDR3 has 14 residues. Germline lookup yields CDR1 MNHEY and CDR2 SMNVEV (reference sequence).

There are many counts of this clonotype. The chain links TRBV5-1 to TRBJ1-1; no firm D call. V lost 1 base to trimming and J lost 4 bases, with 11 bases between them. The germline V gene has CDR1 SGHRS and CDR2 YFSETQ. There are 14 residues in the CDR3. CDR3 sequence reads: CASSLMGGGTEAFF. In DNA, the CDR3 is TGCGCCAGCAGCTTGATGGGTGGCGGCACTGAAGCTTTCTTT.

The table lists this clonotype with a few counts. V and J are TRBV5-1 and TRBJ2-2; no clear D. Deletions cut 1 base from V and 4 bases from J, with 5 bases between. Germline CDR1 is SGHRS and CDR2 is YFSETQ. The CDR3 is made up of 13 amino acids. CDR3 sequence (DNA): TGCGCCAGCAGCTTGTATTCCACCGGGGAGCTGTTTTTT. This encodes CASSLYSTGELFF.

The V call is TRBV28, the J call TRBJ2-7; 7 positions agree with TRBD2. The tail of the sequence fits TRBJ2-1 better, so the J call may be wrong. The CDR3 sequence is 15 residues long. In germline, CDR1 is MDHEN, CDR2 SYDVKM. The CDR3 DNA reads TGTGCCAGCAGTCGTGCAGGAGCGGGGCCTAATGAGCAGTTCTTC. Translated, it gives CASSRAGAGPNEQFF.

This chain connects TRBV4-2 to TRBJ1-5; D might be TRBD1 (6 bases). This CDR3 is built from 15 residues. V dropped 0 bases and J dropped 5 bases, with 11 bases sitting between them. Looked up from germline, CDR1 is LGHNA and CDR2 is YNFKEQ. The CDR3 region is CASSQEGAGDQPQHF. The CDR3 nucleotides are TGTGCCAGCAGCCAAGAGGGGGCGGGGGATCAGCCCCAGCATTTT.

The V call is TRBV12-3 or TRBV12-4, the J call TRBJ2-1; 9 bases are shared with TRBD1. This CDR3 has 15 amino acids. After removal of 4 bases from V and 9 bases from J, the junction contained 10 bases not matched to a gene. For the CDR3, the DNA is TGTGCCAGCAGTTCTCGGGACAGGGTCGATGGTGAGCAGTTCTTC. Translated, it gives CASSSRDRVDGEQFF.

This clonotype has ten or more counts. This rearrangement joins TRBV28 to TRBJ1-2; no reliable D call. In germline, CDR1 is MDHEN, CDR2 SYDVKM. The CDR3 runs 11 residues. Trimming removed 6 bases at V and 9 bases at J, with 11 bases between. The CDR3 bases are TGTGCCAGCAGCGCCGGGTTAAGCTACACCTTC. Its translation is CASSAGLSYTF.

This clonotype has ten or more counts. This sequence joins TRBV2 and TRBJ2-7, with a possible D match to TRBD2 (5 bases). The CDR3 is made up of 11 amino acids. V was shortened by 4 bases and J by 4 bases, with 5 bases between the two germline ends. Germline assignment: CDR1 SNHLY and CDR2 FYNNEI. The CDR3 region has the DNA TGTGCCAGCAGTGCGGGGTACGAGCAGTACTTC. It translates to CASSAGYEQYF.

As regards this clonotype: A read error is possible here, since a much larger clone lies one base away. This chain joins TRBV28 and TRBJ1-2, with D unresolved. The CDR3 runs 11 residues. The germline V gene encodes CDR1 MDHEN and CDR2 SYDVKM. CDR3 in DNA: TGTGCCAGCCAGGCTGCCTATGGCTACGCCTTC. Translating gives CASQAAYGYAF.

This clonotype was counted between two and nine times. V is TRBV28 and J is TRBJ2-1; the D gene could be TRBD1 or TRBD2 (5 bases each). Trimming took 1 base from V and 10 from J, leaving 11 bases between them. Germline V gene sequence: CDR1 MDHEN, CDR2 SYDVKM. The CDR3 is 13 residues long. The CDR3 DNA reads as TGTGCCAGCAGTTTATCTTTCCGGGACGAGCAGTTCTTC. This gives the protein CASSLSFRDEQFF.

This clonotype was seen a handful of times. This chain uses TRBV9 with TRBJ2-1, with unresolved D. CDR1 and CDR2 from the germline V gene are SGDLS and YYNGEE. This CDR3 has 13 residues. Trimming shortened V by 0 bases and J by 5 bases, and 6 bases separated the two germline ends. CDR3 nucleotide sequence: TGTGCCAGCAGCGTAGACTGGGACAATGAGCAGTTCTTC. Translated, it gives CASSVDWDNEQFF.

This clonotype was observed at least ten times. DNA of the CDR3: TGTGCCAGCAGTTTGGTGCCCCCTCCGTCACTTGAGCAGTACTTC. It is translated as CASSLVPPPSLEQYF. The rearrangement links TRBV28 to TRBJ2-7, with D unresolved. Trimming took 3 bases from V and 7 from J, leaving 19 bases between them. Germline CDR1 and CDR2: MDHEN and SYDVKM. The CDR3 is made up of 15 amino acids.

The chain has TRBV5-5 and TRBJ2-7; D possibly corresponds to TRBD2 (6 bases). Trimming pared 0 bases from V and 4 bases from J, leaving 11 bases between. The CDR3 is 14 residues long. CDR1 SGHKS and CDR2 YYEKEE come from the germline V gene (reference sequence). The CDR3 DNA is TGTGCCAGCAGCTTGGGACTAGGGACTTACGAGCAGTACTTC. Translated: CASSLGLGTYEQYF. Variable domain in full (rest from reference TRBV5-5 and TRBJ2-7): DAGVTQSPTHLIKTRGQQVTLRCSPISGHKSVSWYQQVLGQGPQFIFQYYEKEERGRGNFPDRFSARQFPNYSSELNVNALLLGDSALYLCASSLGLGTYEQYFGPGTRLTVT.

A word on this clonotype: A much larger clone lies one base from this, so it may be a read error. CDR3 nucleotides: TGTGCCACCAGCAGAGAGAGAGTTGGAGGGACCCAGTACTTC. Its translation is CATSRERVGGTQYF. The genes are TRBV15 and TRBJ2-5; TRBD2 might be the D (5 bases). Germline values: CDR1 LNHNV, CDR2 YYDKDF (reference sequence). The CDR3 length is 14 residues. The germline V and J ends were trimmed by 0 bases and 7 bases, with 12 bases remaining between them.

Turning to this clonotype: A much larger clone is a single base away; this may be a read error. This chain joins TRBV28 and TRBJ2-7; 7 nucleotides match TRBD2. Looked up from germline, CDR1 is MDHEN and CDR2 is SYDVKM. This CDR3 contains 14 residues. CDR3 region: CASSLSSSGRERYF. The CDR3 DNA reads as TGTGCCAGCAGTTTGAGTTCCTCAGGGAGGGAGCGGTACTTC. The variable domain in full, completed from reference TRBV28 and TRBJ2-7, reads DVKVTQSSRYLVKRTGEKVFLECVQDMDHENMFWYRQDPGLGLRLIYFSYDVKMKEKGDIPEGYSVSREKKERFSLILESASTNQTSMYLCASSLSSSGRERYFGPGTRLTVT.